This record covers a single T cell receptor (beta chain). These data are taken from a study of control samples from healthy donors and cancer patients. CDR3 length: 14 amino acids. With 5 bases removed from V and 14 bases from J, the gap between germline ends came to 22 bases. Looked up from germline, CDR1 is MNHEY and CDR2 is SVGEGT. Some clones are missing from TCRdb's copy, which holds only in-frame ones; the method was immunoSEQ multiplex PCR. The sample shows over 80,000 clones, around 91% of them seen only once. The chain is built from TRBV6-2 or TRBV6-3 and TRBJ2-1; D might be TRBD1 or TRBD2, each matching 7 bases. This receptor was taken from a man aged 25 to 40 in good health. The sample consisted of blood. This CDR3 reads CASSPPTSGGGKFF. In nucleotides, the CDR3 is TGTGCCAGCAGTCCACCAACCTCAGGGGGGGGGAAGTTCTTC.